This entry is about one T cell receptor (beta chain). Its antigen is unknown. These data originate in a study of cytomegalovirus exposure and HLA in healthy donors. The study's findings and limits: Under in vitro conditions, a few CMV-associated chains were confirmed as specific for CMV antigens. Investigators reported 150 to 200 TCR beta chains as tied to cytomegalovirus.

The assay was immunoSEQ multiplex PCR, and TCRdb's table has in-frame clones only and misses some. Of tens of thousands of clones detected, more than 70% appear once; the ten largest clones hold 7.5% to 10%. Sequences were obtained from PBMCs. This clonotype was sampled from a woman between 18 and 29 years old in good health and CMV-seropositive.

The CDR3 bases are TGCGCCAGCAGCCAATACCCTAGCGGGAGCTCCTACGAGCAGTACTTC. It translates to CASSQYPSGSSYEQYF. The chain is built from TRBV4-1 and TRBJ2-7; 10 bases fit TRBD2. This CDR3 spans 16 amino acids. V shed 2 bases, J shed 0 bases, and the junction held 4 bases outside the gene matches. Germline V gene sequence: CDR1 MGHRA, CDR2 YSYEKL.